This T cell receptor beta chain was retrieved from a study of cytomegalovirus exposure and HLA in healthy donors. Germline CDR1 reads MNHNS; CDR2 reads SASEGT. V lost 6 bases and J 0 bases, leaving 6 bases between the germline ends. This CDR3 contains 14 residues. Only in-frame clones appear in the TCRdb table, and some are missing; sequencing was by immunoSEQ multiplex PCR. Seen here are roughly 140,000 clones, approximately 93% observed once, and the top ten hold 0.69%. Sequenced material: PBMCs. The genes are TRBV6-1 and TRBJ1-6; D is ambiguous. The sequence came from a man between 18 and 29 years old in good health and CMV-seronegative. The CDR3 spells CASREPSYNSPLHF. The DNA for the CDR3 is TGTGCCAGCAGGGAGCCCTCCTATAATTCACCCCTCCACTTT.